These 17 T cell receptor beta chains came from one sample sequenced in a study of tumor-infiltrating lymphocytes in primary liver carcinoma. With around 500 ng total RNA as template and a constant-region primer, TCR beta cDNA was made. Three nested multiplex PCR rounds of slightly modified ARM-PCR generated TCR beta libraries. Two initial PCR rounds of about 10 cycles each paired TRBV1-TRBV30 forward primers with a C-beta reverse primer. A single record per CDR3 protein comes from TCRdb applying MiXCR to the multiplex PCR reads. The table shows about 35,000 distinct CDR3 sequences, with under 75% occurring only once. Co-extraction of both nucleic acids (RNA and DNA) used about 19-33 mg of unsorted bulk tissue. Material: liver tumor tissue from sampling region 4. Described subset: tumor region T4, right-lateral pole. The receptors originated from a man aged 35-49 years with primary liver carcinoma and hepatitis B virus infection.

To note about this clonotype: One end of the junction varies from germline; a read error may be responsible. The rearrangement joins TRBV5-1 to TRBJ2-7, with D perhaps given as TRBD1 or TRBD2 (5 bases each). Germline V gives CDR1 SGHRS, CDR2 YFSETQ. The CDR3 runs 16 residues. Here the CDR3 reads CASSLGGPRTSYEHYF. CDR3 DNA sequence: TGCGCCAGCAGCTTGGGGGGACCGCGGACCTCCTACGAGCATTACTTC.

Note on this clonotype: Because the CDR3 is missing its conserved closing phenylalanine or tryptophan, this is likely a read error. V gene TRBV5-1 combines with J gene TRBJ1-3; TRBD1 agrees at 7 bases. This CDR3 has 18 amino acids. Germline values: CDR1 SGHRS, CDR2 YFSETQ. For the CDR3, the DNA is TGCGCCAGCAGTCAAGCGGCCGGTCTAGGGACAGCTGGAGACACCATATATCTT. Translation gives CASSQAAGLGTAGDTIYL.

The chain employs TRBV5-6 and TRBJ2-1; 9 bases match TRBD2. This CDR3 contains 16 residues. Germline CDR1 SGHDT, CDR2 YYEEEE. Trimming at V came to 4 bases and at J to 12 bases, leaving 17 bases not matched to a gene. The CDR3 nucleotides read TGTGCCAGCAGCCCGTCTGGGGGCGGGAGGGACGATGGGCAGTTCTTC. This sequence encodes CASSPSGGGRDDGQFF.

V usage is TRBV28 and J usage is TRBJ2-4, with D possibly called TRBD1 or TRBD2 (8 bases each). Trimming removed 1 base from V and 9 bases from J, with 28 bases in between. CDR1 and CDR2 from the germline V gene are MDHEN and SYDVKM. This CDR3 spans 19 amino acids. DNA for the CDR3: TGTGCCAGCAGTTTATATGGAGCGGGAGCAGGGGGCGCCGGGGCCATTCAGTACTTC. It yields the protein CASSLYGAGAGGAGAIQYF.

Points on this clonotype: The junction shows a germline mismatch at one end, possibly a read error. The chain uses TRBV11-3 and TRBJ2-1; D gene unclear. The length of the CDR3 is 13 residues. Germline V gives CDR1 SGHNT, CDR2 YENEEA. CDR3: CACLGVSNNGQFF. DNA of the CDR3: TGTGCCTGCTTAGGCGTCTCGAACAATGGGCAGTTCTTC.

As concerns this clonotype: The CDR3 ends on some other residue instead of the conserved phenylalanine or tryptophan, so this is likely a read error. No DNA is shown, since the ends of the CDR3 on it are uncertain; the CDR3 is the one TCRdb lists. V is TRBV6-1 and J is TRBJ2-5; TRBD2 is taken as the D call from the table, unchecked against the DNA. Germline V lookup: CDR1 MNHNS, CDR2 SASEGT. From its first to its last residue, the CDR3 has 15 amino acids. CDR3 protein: CASSDQAGDQETQCL.

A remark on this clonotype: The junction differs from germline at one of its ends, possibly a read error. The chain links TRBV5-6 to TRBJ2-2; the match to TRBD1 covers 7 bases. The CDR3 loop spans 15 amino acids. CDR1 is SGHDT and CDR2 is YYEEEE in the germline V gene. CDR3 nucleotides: TGTGCCAGCAGCTTGATCGGGGATGGCACAGGGGAACTGTTTTTT. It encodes CASSLIGDGTGELFF.

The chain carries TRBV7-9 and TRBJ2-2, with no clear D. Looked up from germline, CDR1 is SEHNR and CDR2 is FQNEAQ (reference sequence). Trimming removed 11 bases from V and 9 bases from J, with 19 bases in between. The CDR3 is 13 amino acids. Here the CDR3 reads CAGKIDGGWELFF. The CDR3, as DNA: TGTGCCGGAAAAATAGACGGCGGCTGGGAGCTGTTTTTT.

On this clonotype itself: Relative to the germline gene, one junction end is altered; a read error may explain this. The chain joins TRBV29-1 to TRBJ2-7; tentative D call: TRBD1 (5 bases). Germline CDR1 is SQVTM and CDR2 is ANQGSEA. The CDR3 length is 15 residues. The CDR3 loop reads CSVRPSRVESYEPNF. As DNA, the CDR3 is TGCAGCGTACGCCCCTCCAGGGTCGAGTCCTACGAGCCGAACTTC.

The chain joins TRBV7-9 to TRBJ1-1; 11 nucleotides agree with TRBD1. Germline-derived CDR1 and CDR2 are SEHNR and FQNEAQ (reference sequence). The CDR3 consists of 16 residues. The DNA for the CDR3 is TGTGATAGCAGCCCCCGGGGGACAGGGGGAATCACTGAAGCTTTCTTT. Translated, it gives CDSSPRGTGGITEAFF.

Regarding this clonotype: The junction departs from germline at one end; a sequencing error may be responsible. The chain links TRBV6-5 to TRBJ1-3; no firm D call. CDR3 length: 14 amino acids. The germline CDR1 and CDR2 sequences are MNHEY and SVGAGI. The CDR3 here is CVSSSGCLGNTIYF. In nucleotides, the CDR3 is TGTGTCAGCAGTTCCGGGTGCCTTGGAAACACCATATATTTT.

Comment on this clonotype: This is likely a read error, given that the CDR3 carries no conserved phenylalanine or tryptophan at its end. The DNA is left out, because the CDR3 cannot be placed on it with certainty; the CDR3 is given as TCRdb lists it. This CDR3 reads CSVSLGGYYYGYIL. The chain links TRBV29-1 to TRBJ1-2. The CDR3 totals 14 residues, both ends included. Germline CDR1 and CDR2: SQVTM and ANQGSEA.

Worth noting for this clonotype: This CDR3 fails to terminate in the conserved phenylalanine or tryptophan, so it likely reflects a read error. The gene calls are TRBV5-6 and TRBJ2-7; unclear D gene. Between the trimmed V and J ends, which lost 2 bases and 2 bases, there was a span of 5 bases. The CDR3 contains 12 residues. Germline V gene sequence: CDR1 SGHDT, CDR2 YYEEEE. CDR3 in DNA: TGTGCCAGCAGCTTCCAGACCTACGAGCAGTACCAC. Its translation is CASSFQTYEQYH.

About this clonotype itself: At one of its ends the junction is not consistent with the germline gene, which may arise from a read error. CDR3 coding DNA: TGTGTCAGTAGTATAATAGCGGGAGGCGCACAGGATACGCAGTATTTT. Its translation: CVSSIIAGGAQDTQYF. J is TRBJ2-3 and V is TRBV19; TRBD2 matches at 10 bases. Germline V CDR1 and CDR2: LNHDA, SQIVND (reference sequence). The CDR3 has 16 residues.

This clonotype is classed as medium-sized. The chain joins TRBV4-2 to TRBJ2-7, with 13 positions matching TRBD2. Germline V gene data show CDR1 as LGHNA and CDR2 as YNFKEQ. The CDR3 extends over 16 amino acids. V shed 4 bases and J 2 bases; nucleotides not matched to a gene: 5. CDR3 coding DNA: TGTGCCAGCAGCCGTACTAGCGGGGGGGAAGCCTACGAGCAGTACTTC. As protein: CASSRTSGGEAYEQYF.

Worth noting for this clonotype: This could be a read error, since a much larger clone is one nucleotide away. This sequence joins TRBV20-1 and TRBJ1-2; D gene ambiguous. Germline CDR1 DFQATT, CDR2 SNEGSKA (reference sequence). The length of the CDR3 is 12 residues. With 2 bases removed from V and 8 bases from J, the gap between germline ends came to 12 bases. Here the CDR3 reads CSARPWARGYTF. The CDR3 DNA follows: TGCAGTGCTAGACCCTGGGCCAGGGGCTACACCTTC.

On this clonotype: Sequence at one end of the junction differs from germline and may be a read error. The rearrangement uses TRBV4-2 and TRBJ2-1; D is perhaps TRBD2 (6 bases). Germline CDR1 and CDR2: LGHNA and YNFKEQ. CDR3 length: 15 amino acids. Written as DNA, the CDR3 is TGTGCTTGCAGCCAAGATTGGACTACCGGCGGTGAGCAGCTCTTC. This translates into CACSQDWTTGGEQLF.